This T cell receptor beta chain was profiled in a study of cytomegalovirus exposure and HLA in healthy donors. The study, taken as a whole, reports: According to the study, around 150 TCR beta chains were cytomegalovirus-associated.

The V gene lost 9 bases and the J gene lost 6 bases, with 13 bases spanning the gap. The CDR3 length is 12 residues. Germline V gene lookup returns CDR1 MGHDK and CDR2 SYGVNS. A remark on this clone: What it recognizes is unknown.

The PCR was carried out with 60 Vbeta primers and 13 Jbeta primers. Produced via immunoSEQ multiplex PCR; TCRdb's table is partial and in-frame only. This table holds more than 150,000 clones, 84% found once. The TCR sequence derives from a girl between 2 and 10 years old in good health and CMV-seropositive. Input material: PBMCs. The chain carries TRBV25-1 and TRBJ2-3, with D perhaps matching TRBD1 (5 bases). CDR3 sequence (DNA): TGTGCCAGTCAGGGAAGGCCCGATACGCAGTATTTT. As protein: CASQGRPDTQYF.